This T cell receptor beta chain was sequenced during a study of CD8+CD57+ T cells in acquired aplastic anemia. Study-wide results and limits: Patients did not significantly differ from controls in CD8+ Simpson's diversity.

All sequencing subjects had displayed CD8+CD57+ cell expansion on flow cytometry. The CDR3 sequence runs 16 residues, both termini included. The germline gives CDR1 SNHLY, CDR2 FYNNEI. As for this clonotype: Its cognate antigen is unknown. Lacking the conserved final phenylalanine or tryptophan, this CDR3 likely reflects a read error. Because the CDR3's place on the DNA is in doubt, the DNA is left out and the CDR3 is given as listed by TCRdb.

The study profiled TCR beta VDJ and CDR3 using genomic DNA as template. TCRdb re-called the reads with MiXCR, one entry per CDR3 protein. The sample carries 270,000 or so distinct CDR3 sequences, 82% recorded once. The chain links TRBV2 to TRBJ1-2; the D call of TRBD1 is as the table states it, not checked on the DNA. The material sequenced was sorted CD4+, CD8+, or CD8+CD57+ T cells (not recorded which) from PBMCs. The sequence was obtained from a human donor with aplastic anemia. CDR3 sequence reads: CASRERDRGLDYGDTC.